This TCR beta chain was identified during a study of STAT3 mutations in large granular lymphocyte leukemia. Turning to the study itself: Canonical activating STAT3 mutations were detected in roughly half of the longitudinally sequenced T-LGLL patients. Whole-study results and caveats: Every T-cell large granular lymphocyte leukemia patient had at least one immunodominant TCR beta clonotype. In some patients, a small highly pathogenic clone possibly went undetected. Sampling intervals varied between patients and samples.

Clones were read by immunoSEQ multiplex PCR, and TCRdb kept only the in-frame ones, dropping some. The data contain approximately 43,000 clones, about three quarters of them singletons. CDR1 and CDR2 (germline): GTSNPN, SVGIG (reference sequence). Trimming stripped 4 bases from V and 3 bases from J, with 11 bases between. The CDR3 extends over 13 amino acids. Notes on this clone: Its target is unknown.

This clonotype was obtained from a human donor with T large granular lymphocyte leukemia. Some clones in this sample may be carry-over from other donors' samples. Sequenced: PBMCs. The chain carries TRBV30 and TRBJ2-3; TRBD2 might be the D (6 bases). In DNA form, the CDR3 reads TGTGCCTGGAAAGGTGCGGGGACAGATACGCAGTATTTT. As protein: CAWKGAGTDTQYF.